This T cell receptor (beta chain) was recorded in a study of naive CD8 T cells in extremely preterm neonates. Germline V lookup: CDR1 SQVTM, CDR2 ANQGSEA. This CDR3 is 14 amino acids long. V lost 3 bases and J 1 base, leaving 11 bases between the germline ends. Notes on this clone: Its antigen is not identified.

This table comes from immunoSEQ multiplex PCR, and its TCRdb copy is limited to in-frame clones, with some not included. Of 4,500 to 6,500 clones listed, approximately 97% are singletons. Whole-study findings and limits: Term neonates roughly 0.4%, young children 0.025% to 0.03%, adults around 0.01%; preterm neonates shared approximately 2.5%. Preterm CDR3s were shorter than older groups', with fewer N additions and less trimming.

V is TRBV29-1 and J is TRBJ2-3; possibly TRBD2 for D (6 bases). The sequencing sample was made of naive CD8+ T cells from blood. This receptor was identified in a human donor in good health. CDR3 DNA: TGCAGCGTTGAGGAGGGCACTGGCACAGATACGCAGTATTTT. As protein: CSVEEGTGTDTQYF.